This T cell receptor beta chain appears in the sequencing data of a study of shared T cell receptors in the human thymus. V dropped 0 bases and J dropped 4 bases, with 25 bases sitting between them. The CDR3 spans 19 residues. Germline loops: CDR1 SGHTS, CDR2 YDEGEE. Repertoires were generated with immunoSEQ multiplex PCR, while TCRdb's copy carries only in-frame clones and drops some. The sample carries around 730,000 clones, 75% to 90% recorded once. These data also featured in a second study, about human thymus T cells.

The clonotype originates from a girl less than two years old with a congenital heart defect. Sample: thymocytes. The chain couples TRBV5-8 to TRBJ1-2, with a possible D match to TRBD1 (6 bases). The CDR3 nucleotides read TGTGCCAGCAGCTTGGCACGGCATCCCGGGACATTTTCTTTCTATGGCTACACCTTC. Translation gives CASSLARHPGTFSFYGYTF.